These 17 T cell receptor beta chains were all obtained from the same sample, sequenced in a study of blood T cells in healthy people across ages. Combining a sample-barcoded 5' primer with a J-beta primer mix, a second PCR ran for about 6 to 11 cycles. From the 5' RACE reads, TCRdb called clonotypes with MiXCR, one entry per CDR3 protein. The sample holds approximately 790,000 distinct CDR3 sequences, approximately 65% seen once. Sequencing was carried out using blood. These receptors all stem from a man between 25 and 39 years old in good health.

The chain links TRBV4-3 to TRBJ2-1, with TRBD2 as a possible D gene (7 bases). CDR3 length equals 16 residues. Looked up from germline, CDR1 is LGHNA and CDR2 is YSLEER. V lost 5 bases and J 0 bases, leaving 14 bases between the germline ends. The CDR3 region has the DNA TGCGCCAGCAGCATGGACGGGGGGCTCTCCTACAATGAGCAGTTCTTC. Translating it yields CASSMDGGLSYNEQFF.

This clonotype was recorded a few times. The genes are TRBV6-6 and TRBJ2-7; TRBD2 matches 15 bases. The junction had 3 bases not matched to a gene; V was cut back by 6 bases and J by 0 bases. The CDR3 covers 16 residues. Germline assignment: CDR1 MNHNY and CDR2 SVGAGI (reference sequence). The CDR3 loop reads CASRGLAGGSSYEQYF. In DNA, the CDR3 is TGTGCCAGCAGGGGACTAGCGGGGGGCAGCTCCTACGAGCAGTACTTC.

The gene calls are TRBV9 and TRBJ2-3; D unresolved. The CDR3 totals 15 residues. Per germline, CDR1 SGDLS and CDR2 YYNGEE. V was clipped by 3 bases and J by 4 bases, with 15 bases between them. CDR3 DNA: TGTGCCAGCAGCGACCTTCCTAGTGGGGCAGATACGCAGTATTTT. Protein: CASSDLPSGADTQYF.

The J gene is TRBJ2-4, the V gene TRBV7-8, with 7 bases lining up with TRBD1. Matching the DNA end better, TRBJ2-7 makes the J call doubtful. Germline loops: CDR1 SGHVS, CDR2 FQNEAQ. The CDR3 length is 15 residues. CDR3 coding DNA: TGTGCCAGCAGCTTGTTGACAGGGCCAAGTAACGAGCAGTACTTC. Translation: CASSLLTGPSNEQYF.

V and J are TRBV5-1 and TRBJ1-5, with 7 bases fitting TRBD1. After removal of 9 bases from V and 1 base from J, the junction contained 19 bases not matched to a gene. Germline V gene sequence: CDR1 SGHRS, CDR2 YFSETQ. The CDR3 has 18 residues. The CDR3 region has the DNA TGCGCCACCAACAAAAGGTGGAAACAGGGGTTAAGCAATCAGCCCCAGCATTTT. It codes for CATNKRWKQGLSNQPQHF.

V is TRBV7-3 and J is TRBJ2-5; 7 bases are shared with TRBD1. The J call may be mistaken, given a closer DNA end match to TRBJ2-7. The germline CDR1 and CDR2 sequences are SGHTA and FQGTGA. The CDR3 is 14 amino acids. The CDR3 loop reads CASSLESQGTEQYF. CDR3 DNA sequence: TGTGCCAGCAGCTTAGAGTCACAGGGGACCGAGCAGTACTTC.

This clonotype was recorded many times. The chain employs TRBV20-1 and TRBJ2-1, with 8 bases that match TRBD2. After removal of 0 bases from V and 8 bases from J, the junction contained 6 bases not matched to a gene. The CDR3 extends over 14 amino acids. Germline V gene sequence: CDR1 DFQATT, CDR2 SNEGSKA (reference sequence). CDR3: CSAREGGGPHEQFF. The CDR3 region has the DNA TGCAGTGCTAGAGAGGGCGGGGGGCCACATGAGCAGTTCTTC.

This chain joins TRBV5-1 and TRBJ1-2; no reliable D call. The CDR3 is 15 amino acids. CDR1 SGHRS and CDR2 YFSETQ come from the germline V gene. V was pared by 4 bases and J by 0 bases, with 13 bases between. The CDR3 nucleotides read TGCGCCAGCAGCCCGGGGTCTGCCGCTAACTATGGCTACACCTTC. Translation gives CASSPGSAANYGYTF.

The rearrangement joins TRBV12-3 or TRBV12-4 to TRBJ1-1; no clear D gene. The CDR3 is 15 residues long. V lost 0 bases, J lost 8 bases, and 16 bases lay in between. Here the CDR3 reads CASSLAGIVWEEAFF. Here the CDR3 DNA reads TGTGCCAGCAGTTTAGCGGGGATCGTGTGGGAAGAAGCTTTCTTT.

The gene calls are TRBV7-2 and TRBJ1-5; D remains unclear. V was cut by 3 bases and J by 0 bases, with 24 bases left in between. Germline CDR1 reads SGHTA; CDR2 reads FQGNSA. CDR3 length equals 20 residues. For the CDR3, the DNA is TGTGCCAGCAGCTTGAGGTCGTCCAGTAGAGTTTGGTTTAGCAATCAGCCCCAGCATTTT. This encodes CASSLRSSSRVWFSNQPQHF.

This clonotype has just a few counts. J is TRBJ2-5 and V is TRBV27, with D unclear. Germline-derived CDR1 and CDR2 are MNHEY and SMNVEV (reference sequence). Trimming removed 8 bases at V and 0 bases at J, with 7 bases between. The CDR3 is 12 residues long. The CDR3, as DNA: TGTGCCAGCCGCACAAACCAAGAGACCCAGTACTTC. As protein: CASRTNQETQYF.

The CDR3 protein is CASSVHIQETQYF. The CDR3, as DNA: TGTGCCAGCAGCGTACACATACAAGAGACCCAGTACTTC. The J gene is TRBJ2-5, the V gene TRBV11-2, with unresolved D. Trimming removed 5 bases at V and 2 bases at J, with 9 bases between. The CDR3 runs 13 residues. From germline, CDR1 is SGHAT and CDR2 FQNNGV. The full variable domain, with the rest looked up from reference TRBV11-2 and TRBJ2-5, is EAGVAQSPRYKIIEKRQSVAFWCNPISGHATLYWYQQILGQGPKLLIQFQNNGVVDDSQLPKDRFSAERLKGVDSTLKIQPAKLEDSAVYLCASSVHIQETQYFGPGTRLLVL.

This clonotype has a handful of counts. The chain links TRBV7-8 to TRBJ2-7, with a tentative D call TRBD1 (6 bases). The CDR3 is made up of 13 amino acids. Germline-derived CDR1 and CDR2 are SGHVS and FQNEAQ. V was pared by 6 bases and J by 5 bases, with 14 bases between. CDR3 sequence (DNA): TGTGCCAGCAGATTGAGGACAGAAGACGAGCAGTACTTC. This encodes CASRLRTEDEQYF.

This clonotype was counted a few times. This chain links TRBV27 with TRBJ2-7; 11 nucleotides align to TRBD2. The CDR3 sequence is 18 residues long. V shed 6 bases and J 0 bases; nucleotides not matched to a gene: 13. Germline V lookup: CDR1 MNHEY, CDR2 SMNVEV (reference sequence). The CDR3 is CASSPLSASGGSSYEQYF. CDR3 sequence (DNA): TGTGCCAGCAGCCCCCTCTCCGCTAGCGGGGGGAGCTCCTACGAGCAGTACTTC.

This chain uses TRBV10-3 with TRBJ2-1, with 9 bases identical to TRBD1. V dropped 0 bases and J dropped 3; count of bases not matched to a gene: 18. The germline V gene has CDR1 ENHRY and CDR2 SYGVKD. CDR3 length equals 21 residues. CDR3 DNA sequence: TGTGCCATCAGTGAGTCCTATCCGGGACAGGGTTCCGACCTACGCTACAATGAGCAGTTCTTC. This gives the protein CAISESYPGQGSDLRYNEQFF.

This clonotype has only a few counts. V usage is TRBV15 and J usage is TRBJ1-2, with D possibly TRBD1 on 5 matching bases. This CDR3 spans 14 amino acids. The germline gives CDR1 LNHNV, CDR2 YYDKDF (reference sequence). V was clipped by 6 bases and J by 4 bases, with 15 bases between them. CDR3 DNA sequence: TGTGCCACCAGTCCGGGGTCGGGGGTCTATGGCTACACCTTC. Amino acid sequence: CATSPGSGVYGYTF.

The rearrangement joins TRBV12-3 or TRBV12-4 to TRBJ2-3; D is ambiguous. This CDR3 has 12 amino acids. With 6 bases removed from V and 6 bases from J, the gap between germline ends came to 10 bases. In DNA form, the CDR3 reads TGTGCCAGCAGCTTGACGTACGATACGCAGTATTTT. Translation: CASSLTYDTQYF.